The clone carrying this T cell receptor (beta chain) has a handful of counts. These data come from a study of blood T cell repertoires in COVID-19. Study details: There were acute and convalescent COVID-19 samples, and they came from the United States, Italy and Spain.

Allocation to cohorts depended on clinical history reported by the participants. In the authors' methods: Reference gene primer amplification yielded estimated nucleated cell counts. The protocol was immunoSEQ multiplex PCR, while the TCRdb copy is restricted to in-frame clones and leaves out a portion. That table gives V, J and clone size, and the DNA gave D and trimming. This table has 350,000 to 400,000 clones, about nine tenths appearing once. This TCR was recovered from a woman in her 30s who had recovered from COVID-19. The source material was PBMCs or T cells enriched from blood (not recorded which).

The CDR3 region is CASSRAGHYTGELFF. In DNA form, the CDR3 reads TGTGCCAGTAGCCGCGCGGGGCACTACACCGGGGAGCTGTTTTTT. This rearrangement joins TRBV28 to TRBJ2-2; tentative D call: TRBD2 (6 bases). Trimming took off 9 bases at V and 3 bases at J, with 17 bases between the two ends. CDR1 and CDR2 from the germline V gene are MDHEN and SYDVKM. CDR3 size: 15 residues.